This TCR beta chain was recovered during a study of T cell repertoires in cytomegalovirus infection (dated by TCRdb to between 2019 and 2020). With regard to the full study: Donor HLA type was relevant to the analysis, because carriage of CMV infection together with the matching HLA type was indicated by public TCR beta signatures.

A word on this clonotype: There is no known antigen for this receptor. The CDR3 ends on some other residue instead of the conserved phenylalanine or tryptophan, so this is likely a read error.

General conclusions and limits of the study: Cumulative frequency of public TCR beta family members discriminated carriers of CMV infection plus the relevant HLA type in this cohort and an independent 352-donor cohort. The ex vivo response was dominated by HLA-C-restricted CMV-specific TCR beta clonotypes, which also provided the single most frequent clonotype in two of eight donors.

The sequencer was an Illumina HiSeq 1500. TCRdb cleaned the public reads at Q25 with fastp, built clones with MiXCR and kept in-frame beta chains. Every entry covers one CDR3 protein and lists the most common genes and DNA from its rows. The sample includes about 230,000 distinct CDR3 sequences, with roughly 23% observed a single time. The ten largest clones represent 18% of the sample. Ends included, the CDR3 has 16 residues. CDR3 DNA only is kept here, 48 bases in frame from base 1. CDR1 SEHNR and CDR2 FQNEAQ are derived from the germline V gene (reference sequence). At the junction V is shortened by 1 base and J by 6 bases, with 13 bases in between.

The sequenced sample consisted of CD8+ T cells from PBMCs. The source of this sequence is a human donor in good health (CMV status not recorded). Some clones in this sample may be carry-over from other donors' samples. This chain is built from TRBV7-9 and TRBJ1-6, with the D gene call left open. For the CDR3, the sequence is CASSLGRVTANSPLHL. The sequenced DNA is TGTGCCAGCAGCTTAGGAAGAGTCACGGCTAATTCACCCCTCCACCTT.